This T cell receptor (beta chain) is drawn from a study of blood T cells in healthy people across ages. This clonotype has just a few counts. Its antigen is as yet unknown. The CDR3 contains 16 residues. Germline V CDR1 and CDR2: LGHDT, YNNKEL (reference sequence). A sample-barcoded 5' primer and a J-beta primer mix were used in a second PCR of roughly 6 to 11 cycles. Unique molecular identifiers of 12 random nucleotides labeled each cDNA. TCRdb passed the 5' RACE reads through MiXCR, listing each CDR3 protein once. This table has 850,000 to 1,000,000 distinct CDR3 sequences, 48% appearing once. Study-level findings and limits: In long-lived donors, naive CD4+ cell counts and diversity exceeded those of aged donors. Diversity figures based on one million T cells were deemed too low.

The TCR originated in a man aged 30 to 45 in good health. Sequenced material: blood. J is TRBJ2-5 and V is TRBV3-1, with TRBD1 matching over 7 bases. The J call may not be correct, given that the DNA end is closer to TRBJ2-7. CDR3 DNA sequence: TGTGCCAGCAGCCCCGACAGGGCCCGCGGAACCTACGAGCAGTACTTC. It codes for CASSPDRARGTYEQYF.